This TCR beta chain was documented in a study of T cells in lung cancer brain metastases (dated by TCRdb to the late 2010s). Concerning the study at large: About 85% of the 20 patients had a history of tobacco use, with a median of about 40 pack-years. The median interval between acquisition of the primary specimen and acquisition of the brain metastasis specimen was 300 to 350 days. TCR beta CDR3 repertoires were compared between fully resected primary non-small cell lung cancers and paired brain metastases. The cohort comprised approximately 20 patients contributing about 40 specimens, one primary lung lesion and one brain metastasis each. Of the roughly 20 patients, some 19 received no interval therapy between resection of the primary and resection of the metastasis. The average DNA integrity number was approximately 3.6 in both primary and metastatic specimens, and the two sites did not differ significantly. Patients had a median age at first diagnosis of approximately 50 years, with roughly nine males and around eleven females. The investigation overall reported the following: The ten most abundant clones accounted for a significantly larger fraction of the repertoire in brain metastases than in primaries, which suggests clonal expansion. The study could not control for the effects of preoperative corticosteroids on T cell infiltration in brain metastases. Most clones were lesion-specific, with limited overlap between paired lesions (mean Morisita index approximately 0.24). DNA fragmentation in the FFPE samples may have kept the complete infiltrating T cell repertoire from being retrieved. Significantly fewer unique productive clones were found in brain metastases than in paired primaries (median around 1,500 versus 5,000).

Each sample received between roughly 2.24 and 5.5 ug of genomic DNA as input, and paired samples received equal DNA input. TCR beta libraries were constructed in two PCR steps with the immunoSEQ hsTCRbeta Kit, which uses multiplexed V and J gene primers. Pooled libraries, together with positive and negative controls, were sequenced on an Illumina MiSeq with a 100-cycle paired-end protocol. In the source study's methods: Raw data were processed by the immunoSEQ vendor into normalized, annotated TCR beta repertoire reports. Richness was defined as the number of unique clones by nucleotide sequence, and the iChao1 and Efron-Thisted estimators were used to extrapolate total richness. Paired lesions were characterized and compared using Pielou's evenness, Simpson's index, top-ten clone proportional abundance, and the Morisita overlap index. What TCRdb holds here is the immuneACCESS table cut down to in-frame rearrangements. Part of the clones is not present; checked against another copy, under half of the missing clones reflect an unresolved V gene, and the others are unexplained. V, J and clone size derive from that table, while D and trimming were established from the DNA sequence. Recorded for this sample are about 4,200 clones; approximately 90% of them occurred a single time. 7.5% to 10% of the sample goes to the ten largest clones.

Patients had resection either for delayed recurrence of a solitary brain metastasis or for synchronous oligometastatic disease. To avoid including cancers other than NSCLC, any patient with a history of multiple malignancies was excluded. Tumor areas were macrodissected from about 5 deparaffinized about 10 um unstained sections under guidance from marked H&E slides. All specimens were formalin-fixed and paraffin-embedded (FFPE). Genomic DNA was extracted using the AllPrep DNA/RNA FFPE Kit. For CDR1 and CDR2, the germline V gene (reference sequence) lists MNHEY and SMNVEV. Compared with germline, V lacks 11 bases and J lacks 5 bases; bases without a gene match: 7. Reading from cysteine to phenylalanine, the CDR3 counts 13 amino acids. Only the CDR3 region is kept as DNA, spanning 39 bases read in frame from base 1. This clone showed up just a few times. Its antigen is unknown. Base qualities were left out, and no much larger clone turns up one base away.

The rearrangement combines TRBV27 with TRBJ1-4, with 8 bases matching TRBD1. The sequenced sample consisted of tumor tissue from the primary lung tumor. This specimen's cell subset or site label, per the study, means: primary lung cancer lesion. This sequence originates from a man aged 55 to 69 with non-small cell lung cancer. Here is the DNA: TGTGCCTCCGTGGACAGGGAAAATGAAAAACTGTTTTTT. It codes for CASVDRENEKLFF. The entire variable domain, with the stretches around the CDR3 drawn from the reference TRBV27 and TRBJ1-4 proteins, is EAQVTQNPRYLITVTGKKLTVTCSQNMNHEYMSWYRQDPGLGLRQIYYSMNVEVTDKGDVPEGYKVSRKEKRNFPLILESPSPNQTSLYFCASVDRENEKLFFGSGTQLSVL.